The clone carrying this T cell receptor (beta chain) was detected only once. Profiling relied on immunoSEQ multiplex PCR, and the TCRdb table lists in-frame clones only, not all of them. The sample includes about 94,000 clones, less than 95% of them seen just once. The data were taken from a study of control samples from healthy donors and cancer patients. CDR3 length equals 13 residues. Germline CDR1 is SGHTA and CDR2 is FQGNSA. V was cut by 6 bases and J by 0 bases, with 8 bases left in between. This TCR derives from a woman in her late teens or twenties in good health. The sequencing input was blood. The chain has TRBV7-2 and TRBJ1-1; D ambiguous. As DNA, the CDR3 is TGTGCCAGCAGTCTAAGCATGAACACTGAAGCTTTCTTT. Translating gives CASSLSMNTEAFF. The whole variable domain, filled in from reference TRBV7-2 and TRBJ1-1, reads GAGVSQSPSNKVTEKGKDVELRCDPISGHTALYWYRQSLGQGLEFLIYFQGNSAPDKSGLPSDRFSAERTGGSVSTLTIQRTQQEDSAVYLCASSLSMNTEAFFGQGTRLTVV.